The 29 T cell receptor beta chains reported below all come from one sample, sequenced in a study of blood T cell repertoires in COVID-19 (TCRdb year 2020). Library preparation was by the immunoSEQ multiplex PCR assay. The table comes from immuneACCESS by way of TCRdb, which keeps in-frame sequences with V and J called. Part of the clones is missing from these tables; in studies checked, under half for an unresolved V gene and the rest for unknown reasons. The sample table holds about 260,000 clones, of which approximately 87% were seen once. Jointly, the top ten make up 2.3% of the sample. The material sequenced was peripheral blood. Receptor source: a woman aged 50 to 60 with acute or convalescent COVID-19.

The CDR3 DNA is TGTGCCATCAGTGAGCCTCAACAGGGTTGGCCCTACGAGCAGTACTTC. Translating it yields CAISEPQQGWPYEQYF. The chain links TRBV10-3 to TRBJ2-7; D might be TRBD1 (6 bases). Germline CDR1 ENHRY, CDR2 SYGVKD. The CDR3 is 16 amino acids. Trimming stripped 2 bases from V and 2 bases from J, with 16 bases between.

The V and J genes are TRBV5-4 and TRBJ2-1; 9 positions agree with TRBD2. CDR1 is SGHNT and CDR2 is YYREEE in the germline V gene (reference sequence). V trimming: 4 bases; J trimming: 4 bases; junction bases outside the gene matches: 6. The CDR3 sequence is 15 residues long. In DNA, the CDR3 is TGTGCCAGCAGCCAGACTAGCGGAAATTACAATGAGCAGTTCTTC. Amino acids: CASSQTSGNYNEQFF.

The chain links TRBV5-1 to TRBJ2-7, with D unclear. Trimming removed 2 bases from V and 1 base from J, with 7 bases in between. Germline values: CDR1 SGHRS, CDR2 YFSETQ. The CDR3 runs to 13 residues. Here the CDR3 DNA reads TGCGCCAGCAGCTTCGCAGGTTCCTACGAGCAGTACTTC. Translation: CASSFAGSYEQYF.

The rearrangement links TRBV19 to TRBJ2-2, with 7 bases aligning to TRBD2. The CDR3 contains 14 residues. V was clipped by 7 bases and J by 1 base; unmatched bases: 3. Germline CDR1 and CDR2: LNHDA and SQIVND (reference sequence). The CDR3 region is CASTLAENTGELFF. For the CDR3, the DNA is TGTGCCAGTACCCTAGCGGAGAACACCGGGGAGCTGTTTTTT. The full variable domain, its missing parts supplied by reference TRBV19 and TRBJ2-2, is DGGITQSPKYLFRKEGQNVTLSCEQNLNHDAMYWYRQDPGQGLRLIYYSQIVNDFQKGDIAEGYSVSREKKESFPLTVTSAQKNPTAFYLCASTLAENTGELFFGEGSRLTVL.

The chain joins TRBV7-2 to TRBJ2-7; 7 bases map to TRBD2. Germline CDR1 and CDR2: SGHTA and FQGNSA. The junction had 7 bases not matched to a gene; V was cut back by 5 bases and J by 6 bases. The CDR3 spans 13 residues. CDR3 nucleotides: TGTGCCAGCAGCATGGCGGGAGCGGGCGAGCAGTACTTC. Translated, it gives CASSMAGAGEQYF. The full variable domain, rest sourced from reference TRBV7-2 and TRBJ2-7, is GAGVSQSPSNKVTEKGKDVELRCDPISGHTALYWYRQSLGQGLEFLIYFQGNSAPDKSGLPSDRFSAERTGGSVSTLTIQRTQQEDSAVYLCASSMAGAGEQYFGPGTRLTVT.

V and J are TRBV2 and TRBJ1-2; 8 nucleotides line up with TRBD1. This CDR3 is built from 13 residues. Trimming removed 6 bases from V and 8 bases from J; junction bases left unmatched: 8. The germline gives CDR1 SNHLY, CDR2 FYNNEI. This CDR3 is CASSVDRAYGYTF. As DNA, the CDR3 is TGTGCCAGCAGCGTGGACAGGGCCTACGGCTACACCTTC.

The chain employs TRBV9 and TRBJ2-3; the match to TRBD2 covers 10 bases. Trimming at V came to 0 bases and at J to 4 bases, leaving 8 bases not matched to a gene. CDR1 is SGDLS, CDR2 YYNGEE, per germline. The CDR3 runs 17 residues. The CDR3 is CASSVERASGSSDTQYF. CDR3 coding DNA: TGTGCCAGCAGCGTAGAAAGGGCTAGCGGGAGTTCAGATACGCAGTATTTT.

This clone was detected only once. The rearrangement links TRBV28 to TRBJ2-3, with D maybe TRBD2 (6 bases). This CDR3 region has 17 residues. The germline V gene encodes CDR1 MDHEN and CDR2 SYDVKM. Trimming stripped 7 bases from V and 0 bases from J, with 20 bases between. The chain's CDR3 is CASTNLGLSESTDTQYF. CDR3 bases: TGTGCCAGCACCAACCTCGGACTAAGCGAAAGCACAGATACGCAGTATTTT.

The table lists this clone with a few counts. The rearrangement links TRBV28 to TRBJ1-1; TRBD1 matches at 8 bases. The V segment lost 2 bases and the J segment 1 base; nucleotides outside the gene matches: 0. Germline CDR1 reads MDHEN; CDR2 reads SYDVKM. This CDR3 is built from 14 residues. The CDR3 DNA follows: TGTGCCAGCAGTTTACAGGGGGCGAACACTGAAGCTTTCTTT. Residues: CASSLQGANTEAFF.

The chain is built from TRBV27 and TRBJ2-1, with 8 bases identical to TRBD2. The trim removed 8 bases at V and 4 bases at J, leaving 4 bases unmatched. CDR1 is MNHEY, CDR2 SMNVEV, per germline (reference sequence). The CDR3 contains 13 residues. CDR3 residues: CASGLALYNEQFF. For the CDR3, the DNA is TGTGCCAGCGGACTAGCCCTTTACAATGAGCAGTTCTTC.

The chain carries TRBV18 and TRBJ2-7; the D gene is possibly TRBD1 (5 bases). The V end was cut by 4 bases, the J end by 7 bases, with 14 bases between. The CDR3 contains 13 residues. Germline CDR1 is KGHSH and CDR2 is LQKENI. The CDR3 reads CASSRDRGEEQYF. The CDR3 region has the DNA TGTGCCAGCTCACGAGACAGAGGCGAGGAGCAGTACTTC. Looking up the rest from reference TRBV18 and TRBJ2-7 gives the full variable domain: NAGVMQNPRHLVRRRGQEARLRCSPMKGHSHVYWYRQLPEEGLKFMVYLQKENIIDESGMPKERFSAEFPKEGPSILRIQQVVRGDSAAYFCASSRDRGEEQYFGPGTRLTVT.

This clone was detected once. This chain joins TRBV6-5 and TRBJ1-1; D remains ambiguous. The germline V and J ends were trimmed by 0 bases and 10 bases, with 12 bases remaining between them. Per germline, CDR1 MNHEY and CDR2 SVGAGI. The CDR3 extends over 13 amino acids. This CDR3 is CASSYSTPEGAFF. The CDR3 region has the DNA TGTGCCAGCAGTTACTCGACCCCGGAGGGAGCTTTCTTT.

This chain links TRBV5-6 with TRBJ2-7, with TRBD2 as a possible D gene (5 bases). This CDR3 contains 19 residues. V was shortened by 5 bases and J by 2 bases, with 29 bases between the two germline ends. Germline V CDR1 and CDR2: SGHDT, YYEEEE. Written as DNA, the CDR3 is TGTGCCAGCAGTCGAATGTTCAGTGGACTCCGTCCGGCAGCCTACGAGCAGTACTTC. Amino acids: CASSRMFSGLRPAAYEQYF.

CDR3 protein: CASSYSQGWDGYTF. For the CDR3, the DNA is TGTGCCAGCAGTTACTCCCAGGGCTGGGATGGCTACACCTTC. The V and J genes are TRBV6-6 and TRBJ1-2, with a tentative D call TRBD1 (5 bases). The germline gives CDR1 MNHNY, CDR2 SVGAGI (reference sequence). This CDR3 is built from 14 residues. Trimming removed 0 bases at V and 6 bases at J, with 11 bases between.

The V gene is TRBV7-2, the J gene TRBJ1-6, with D possibly matching TRBD1 (6 bases). Trimming left V 4 bases short and J 6 bases short, with 16 bases between. The CDR3 has 16 residues. Germline assignment: CDR1 SGHTA and CDR2 FQGNSA. Written as DNA, the CDR3 is TGTGCCAGCAGCTCAGGGGCCCGGACAGCTAATTCACCCCTCCACTTT. It encodes CASSSGARTANSPLHF.

The V gene is TRBV7-2, the J gene TRBJ2-7; the D gene is possibly TRBD2 (5 bases). Germline V gives CDR1 SGHTA, CDR2 FQGNSA. The CDR3 length is 15 residues. Deletions cut 3 bases from V and 0 bases from J, with 12 bases between. This chain's CDR3 is CASSFQLGSSYEQYF. CDR3 sequence (DNA): TGTGCCAGCAGCTTTCAGCTTGGGAGCTCCTACGAGCAGTACTTC.

The chain carries TRBV28 and TRBJ1-2; 7 bases are a match to TRBD1. V trimming: 5 bases; J trimming: 5 bases; junction bases outside the gene matches: 5. Germline CDR1 MDHEN, CDR2 SYDVKM. The length of the CDR3 is 13 residues. The DNA of the CDR3 is TGTGCCAGCAGTCTCCGGGACAGTTATGGCTACACCTTC. Amino acid sequence: CASSLRDSYGYTF.

This clone was seen once. CDR3 DNA sequence: TGTGCCAGCATCCCGGGTGGGGGGTCGAACACCGGGGAGCTGTTTTTT. This gives the protein CASIPGGGSNTGELFF. The chain carries TRBV7-2 and TRBJ2-2, with D possibly matching TRBD2 (6 bases). This CDR3 spans 16 amino acids. V lost 7 bases to trimming and J lost 0 bases, with 15 bases between them. Looked up from germline, CDR1 is SGHTA and CDR2 is FQGNSA.

This chain links TRBV27 with TRBJ1-2, with D possibly TRBD1 on 6 matching bases. The CDR3 is 14 residues long. Germline V CDR1 and CDR2: MNHEY, SMNVEV (reference sequence). The V end was cut by 4 bases, the J end by 4 bases, with 13 bases between. This CDR3 is CASSSADRFYGYTF. The CDR3 DNA is TGTGCCAGCAGTTCCGCCGACAGGTTCTATGGCTACACCTTC.

The chain links TRBV15 to TRBJ2-7; a possible D gene is TRBD2 (6 bases). CDR1 is LNHNV and CDR2 is YYDKDF in the germline V gene (reference sequence). The CDR3 is 15 residues long. The ends were cut back, 1 base at V and 5 bases at J, with 15 bases in the middle. The CDR3 loop reads CATSRGGTPTHEQYF. The CDR3 DNA reads as TGTGCCACCAGCAGAGGCGGGACTCCAACTCACGAGCAGTACTTC.

The sample holds a few counts of this clone. V and J are TRBV29-1 and TRBJ1-3, with a possible D match to TRBD1 (5 bases). The germline V and J ends were trimmed by 7 bases and 1 base, with 8 bases remaining between them. Germline CDR1 SQVTM, CDR2 ANQGSEA. The CDR3 contains 12 residues. The CDR3, as DNA: TGCAGCGGGGGACTGTCTGGAAACACCATATATTTT. Amino acids: CSGGLSGNTIYF.

About this clone: Other DNA sequences within the sample encode an identical CDR3. The chain employs TRBV28 and TRBJ2-1; D uncertain. The germline V gene encodes CDR1 MDHEN and CDR2 SYDVKM. Between the trimmed V and J ends, which lost 5 bases and 4 bases, there was a span of 6 bases. This CDR3 is built from 12 residues. Written as DNA, the CDR3 is TGTGCCAGCAGTCTATCATACAATGAGCAGTTCTTC. This translates into CASSLSYNEQFF.

This chain uses TRBV9 with TRBJ2-3; D call uncertain. V was clipped by 0 bases and J by 4 bases, with 6 bases between them. This CDR3 region has 13 residues. Germline lookup yields CDR1 SGDLS and CDR2 YYNGEE. CDR3 loop: CASSVAQADTQYF. The CDR3 coding sequence is TGTGCCAGCAGCGTAGCGCAGGCAGATACGCAGTATTTT.

V gene TRBV11-2 combines with J gene TRBJ1-4; D is ambiguous. There are 12 residues in the CDR3. The germline V gene encodes CDR1 SGHAT and CDR2 FQNNGV. V was cut by 2 bases and J by 4 bases, with 2 bases left in between. This CDR3 reads CASSLYNEKLFF. The CDR3 region has the DNA TGTGCCAGCAGCTTATATAATGAAAAACTGTTTTTT.

The genes are TRBV10-3 and TRBJ2-3, with TRBD2 matching 10 bases. CDR1 and CDR2 (germline): ENHRY, SYGVKD. This CDR3 spans 16 amino acids. J was trimmed by 1 base and V by 0 bases; bases with no gene match: 1. This CDR3 reads CAISESGTSGTDTQYF. The CDR3 DNA is TGTGCCATCAGTGAGTCTGGGACTAGCGGCACAGATACGCAGTATTTT.

The chain has TRBV7-8 and TRBJ1-3, with TRBD1 matching 9 bases. CDR3 length: 16 residues. Trimming removed 10 bases from V and 0 bases from J; junction bases left unmatched: 10. In germline, CDR1 is SGHVS, CDR2 FQNEAQ. The CDR3 nucleotides are TGTGCCACCAGAATCACAGGGGGCTTCTCTGGAAACACCATATATTTT. The encoded protein is CATRITGGFSGNTIYF.

The rearrangement joins TRBV7-2 to TRBJ2-3; no clear D gene. The CDR3 is 15 amino acids. Germline CDR1 and CDR2: SGHTA and FQGNSA. V was shortened by 1 base and J by 5 bases, with 13 bases between the two germline ends. This CDR3 reads CASSLVVGSLDTQYF. The DNA for the CDR3 is TGTGCCAGCAGCTTAGTGGTGGGCTCTTTAGATACGCAGTATTTT.

V is TRBV2 and J is TRBJ1-2, with TRBD1 as a possible D gene (5 bases). Trimming stripped 4 bases from V and 4 bases from J, with 7 bases between. CDR3 length: 12 amino acids. Germline V lookup: CDR1 SNHLY, CDR2 FYNNEI. Here the CDR3 DNA reads TGTGCCAGCAGTGTGCAGGGCTATGGCTACACCTTC. Translated: CASSVQGYGYTF.

DNA of the CDR3: TGCAGCGTTACCGGGACTACAAACACCGGGGAGCTGTTTTTT. The encoded protein is CSVTGTTNTGELFF. The V call is TRBV29-1, the J call TRBJ2-2; TRBD2 aligns across 7 bases. The CDR3 is made up of 14 amino acids. V lost 5 bases to trimming and J lost 2 bases; unmatched junction nucleotides: 5. CDR1 and CDR2 (germline): SQVTM, ANQGSEA.